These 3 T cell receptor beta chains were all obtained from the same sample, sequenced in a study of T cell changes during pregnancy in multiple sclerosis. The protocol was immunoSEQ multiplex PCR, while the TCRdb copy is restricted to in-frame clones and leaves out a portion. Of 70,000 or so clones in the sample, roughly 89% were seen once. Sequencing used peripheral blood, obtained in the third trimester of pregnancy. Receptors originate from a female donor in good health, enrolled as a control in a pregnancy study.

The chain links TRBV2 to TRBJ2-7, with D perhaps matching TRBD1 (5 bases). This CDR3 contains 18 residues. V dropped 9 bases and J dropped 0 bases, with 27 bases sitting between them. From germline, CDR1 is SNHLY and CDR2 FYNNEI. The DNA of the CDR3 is TGTGCCAGGTGGATTGGCAGTGAAGGACAAGGGGTCTCCTACGAGCAGTACTTC. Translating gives CARWIGSEGQGVSYEQYF.

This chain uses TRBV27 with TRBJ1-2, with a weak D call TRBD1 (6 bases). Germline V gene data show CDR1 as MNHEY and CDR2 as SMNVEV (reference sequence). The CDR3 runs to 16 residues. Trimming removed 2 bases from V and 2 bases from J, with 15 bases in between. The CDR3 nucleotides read TGTGCCAGCAGTTTAGGCTACAGGGAAGGGAACTATGGCTACACCTTC. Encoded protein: CASSLGYREGNYGYTF.

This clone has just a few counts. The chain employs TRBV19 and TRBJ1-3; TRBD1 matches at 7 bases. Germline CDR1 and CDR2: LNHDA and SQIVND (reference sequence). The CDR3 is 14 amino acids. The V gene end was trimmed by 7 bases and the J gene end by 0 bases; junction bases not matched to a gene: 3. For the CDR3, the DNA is TGTGCCAGTAAGGGACAGTACTCTGGAAACACCATATATTTT. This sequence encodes CASKGQYSGNTIYF.